This section outlines one T cell receptor beta chain sequence together with its context. The data are from a study of blood T cell repertoires in COVID-19. On the study more broadly: The United States, Italy and Spain supplied acute and convalescent COVID-19 samples. Nucleic acid was either cDNA or gDNA, and it came from T cells, B-cell-depleted T cells, or PBMCs.

Per the study methods: Reference gene primer amplification gave nucleated cell count estimates. This table comes from immunoSEQ multiplex PCR, and its TCRdb copy is limited to in-frame clones, with some not included. The V and J calls and clone size were taken over from that table, and D and trimming were inferred from the DNA. The profile covers approximately 140,000 clones, with about 85% appearing a single time and around 3.1% taken by the ten largest. The CDR3 length is 15 residues. Germline V gene sequence: CDR1 MNHEY, CDR2 SVGEGT. Trimming took 2 bases from V and 9 from J, leaving 17 bases between them.

V gene TRBV6-2 or TRBV6-3 combines with J gene TRBJ2-1, with D perhaps matching TRBD1 (6 bases). The receptor was isolated from a middle-aged woman with active or convalescent COVID-19. The material sequenced was peripheral blood. DNA for the CDR3: TGTGCCAGCAGTTACGATTCAGCAGGGGTGGTTGAGCAGTTCTTC. Protein sequence: CASSYDSAGVVEQFF.